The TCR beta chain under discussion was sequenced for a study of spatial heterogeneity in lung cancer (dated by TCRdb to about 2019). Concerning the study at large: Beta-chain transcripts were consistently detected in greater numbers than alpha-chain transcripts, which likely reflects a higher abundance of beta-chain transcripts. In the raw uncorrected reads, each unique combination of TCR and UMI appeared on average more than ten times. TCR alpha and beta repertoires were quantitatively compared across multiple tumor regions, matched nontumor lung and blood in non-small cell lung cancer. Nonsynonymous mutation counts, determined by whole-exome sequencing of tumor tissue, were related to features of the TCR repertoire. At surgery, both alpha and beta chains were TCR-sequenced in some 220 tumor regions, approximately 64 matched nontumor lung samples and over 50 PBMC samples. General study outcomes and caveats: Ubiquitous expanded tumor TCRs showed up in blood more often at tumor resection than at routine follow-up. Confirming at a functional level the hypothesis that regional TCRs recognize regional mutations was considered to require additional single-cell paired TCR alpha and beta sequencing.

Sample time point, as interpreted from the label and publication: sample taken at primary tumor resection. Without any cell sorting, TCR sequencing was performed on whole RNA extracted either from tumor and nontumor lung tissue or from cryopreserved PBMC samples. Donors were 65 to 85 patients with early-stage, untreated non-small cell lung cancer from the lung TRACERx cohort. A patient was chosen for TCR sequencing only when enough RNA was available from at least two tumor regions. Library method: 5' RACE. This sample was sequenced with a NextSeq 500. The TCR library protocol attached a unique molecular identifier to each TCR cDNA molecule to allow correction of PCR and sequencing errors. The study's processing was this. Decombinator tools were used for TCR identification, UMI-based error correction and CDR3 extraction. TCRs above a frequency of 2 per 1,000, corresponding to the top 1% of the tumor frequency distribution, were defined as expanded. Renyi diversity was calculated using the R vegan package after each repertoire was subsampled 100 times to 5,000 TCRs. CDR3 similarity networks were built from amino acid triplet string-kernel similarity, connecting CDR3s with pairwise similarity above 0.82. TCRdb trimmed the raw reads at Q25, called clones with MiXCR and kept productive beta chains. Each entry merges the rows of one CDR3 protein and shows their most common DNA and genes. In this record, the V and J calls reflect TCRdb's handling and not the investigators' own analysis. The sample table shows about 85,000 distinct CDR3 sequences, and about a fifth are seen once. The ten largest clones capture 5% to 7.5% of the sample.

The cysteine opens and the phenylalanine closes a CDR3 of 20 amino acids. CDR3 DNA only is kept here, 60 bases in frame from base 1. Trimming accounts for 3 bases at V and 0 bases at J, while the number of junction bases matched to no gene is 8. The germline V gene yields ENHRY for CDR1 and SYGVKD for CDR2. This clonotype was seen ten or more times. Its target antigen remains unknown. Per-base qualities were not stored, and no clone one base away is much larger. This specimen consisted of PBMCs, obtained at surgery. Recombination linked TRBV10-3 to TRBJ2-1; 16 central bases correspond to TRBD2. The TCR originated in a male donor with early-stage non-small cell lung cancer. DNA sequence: TGTGCCATCAGTGATCTAGGGACTAGCGGGAGGGCGAGCTCCTACAATGAGCAGTTCTTC. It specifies CAISDLGTSGRASSYNEQFF.